This T cell receptor (beta chain) was captured by sequencing in a study of beta chain features in type 1 diabetes. Broader study findings: A possible short-template PCR bias applies equally to patients and controls. Among type 1 diabetes patients, VDJ junctions had fewer insertions and more deletions. Patients showed naive, central memory and Treg TCRB repertoires that appeared more similar than those of healthy donors. Within each of all four CD4+ subsets, Type 1 diabetes patients had TCRB CDR3s that were moderately but significantly shorter.

As for this clone: What it binds is unknown.

Expressed TCRB transcripts were sequenced because the entire RNA isolate underwent reverse transcription. Produced via immunoSEQ multiplex PCR; TCRdb's table is partial and in-frame only. The top ten hold around 0.022% of the sample, which has roughly 700,000 clones, roughly 13% seen once. Germline assignment: CDR1 MGHDK and CDR2 SYGVNS. This CDR3 has 11 residues. The germline V and J ends were trimmed by 3 bases and 3 bases, with 3 bases remaining between them. The chain couples TRBV25-1 to TRBJ2-7; D not certain. Sequencing was carried out using naive CD4+ T cells from blood. The sequence was collected from a man aged 18-30 years with type 1 diabetes. CDR3: CASSDYYEQYF. The CDR3 DNA sequence: TGTGCCAGCAGTGACTACTACGAGCAGTACTTC.